The source of this TCR beta chain is a study of T cell responses to AZD1222 COVID-19 vaccine. Regarding the study as a whole: The study found Spike-specific TCR breadth and depth rose after two AZD1222 doses.

Turning to this clone: What it binds is unknown.

CDR3 length: 14 amino acids. Trimming removed 6 bases from V and 4 bases from J; junction bases left unmatched: 7. Germline lookup yields CDR1 LGHDT and CDR2 YNNKEL (reference sequence). TCRdb's table, derived via immunoSEQ multiplex PCR, lists solely in-frame clones and lacks some. Among roughly 80,000 clones listed, approximately 90% were seen once. The source of this sequence is an adult in good health. The chain uses TRBV3-1 (or the pseudogene TRBV3-2) and TRBJ1-2, with 8 nucleotides matching TRBD1. This sample comprised peripheral blood, obtained on day 0 of AZD1222 vaccination. The CDR3 region is CASSLGQEVYGYTF. The CDR3 bases are TGTGCCAGCAGTCTGGGACAGGAAGTCTATGGCTACACCTTC.